The 10 T cell receptor beta chains presented below share a single source sample, sequenced in a study of blood T cell repertoires in COVID-19. Libraries were prepared by immunoSEQ multiplex PCR; TCRdb keeps only in-frame clonotypes and omits some of them. Of about 120,000 clones in the sample, about 89% are singletons; the top ten hold 19%. Specimen: peripheral blood. These receptors were taken from a human donor with acute or convalescent COVID-19. The donor label of this sample is uncertain.

V and J are TRBV3-1 (or the pseudogene TRBV3-2) and TRBJ2-1; 13 nucleotides align to TRBD2. The CDR3 is made up of 16 amino acids. Per germline, CDR1 LGHDT and CDR2 YNNKEL (reference sequence). The V gene end was trimmed by 3 bases and the J gene end by 5 bases; junction bases not matched to a gene: 4. CDR3 sequence reads: CASSQELAGGNNEQFF. The CDR3 region has the DNA TGTGCCAGCAGCCAGGAACTAGCGGGAGGGAACAATGAGCAGTTCTTC.

This clone was recorded only once. The genes are TRBV7-9 and TRBJ1-5, with D possibly being TRBD1 (6 bases). The CDR3 is 16 residues long. Germline V lookup: CDR1 SEHNR, CDR2 FQNEAQ (reference sequence). V was clipped by 1 base and J by 2 bases, with 12 bases between them. CDR3 sequence: CASSLESRGGNQPQHF. CDR3 nucleotides: TGTGCCAGCAGCTTAGAGAGCAGGGGCGGCAATCAGCCCCAGCATTTT.

This clone appeared a single time. The chain is built from TRBV5-1 and TRBJ2-1, with 7 bases that match TRBD1. V lost 2 bases, J lost 4 bases, and 3 bases stayed unmatched. CDR3 length: 14 amino acids. Germline V gives CDR1 SGHRS, CDR2 YFSETQ. As DNA, the CDR3 is TGCGCCAGCAGCTTAATGGGACAGTACAATGAGCAGTTCTTC. Protein: CASSLMGQYNEQFF. Complete variable domain (other parts from reference TRBV5-1 and TRBJ2-1): KAGVTQTPRYLIKTRGQQVTLSCSPISGHRSVSWYQQTPGQGLQFLFEYFSETQRNKGNFPGRFSGRQFSNSRSEMNVSTLELGDSALYLCASSLMGQYNEQFFGPGTRLTVL.

This chain uses TRBV6-4 with TRBJ2-3; 8 bases are shared with TRBD2. The CDR3 is 17 amino acids. Germline CDR1 is MRHNA and CDR2 is SNTAGT. J lost 0 bases, V lost 5 bases, and 10 bases had no gene match. The CDR3, as DNA: TGTGCCAGCAGTATTAGCGGGGAGGGCCCTAGCACAGATACGCAGTATTTT. Encoded protein: CASSISGEGPSTDTQYF.

Here the CDR3 reads CASRKTGERSYTF. CDR3 sequence (DNA): TGTGCCAGCAGAAAGACAGGGGAACGAAGCTACACCTTC. The V and J genes are TRBV12-3 or TRBV12-4 and TRBJ1-2, with 8 nucleotides matching TRBD1. The CDR3 runs to 13 residues. Trimming at V came to 6 bases and at J to 9 bases, leaving 9 bases not matched to a gene.

This clone showed up just a few times. This sequence joins TRBV6-6 and TRBJ2-1; possibly TRBD1 for D (6 bases). This CDR3 region has 14 residues. Germline CDR1 is MNHNY and CDR2 is SVGAGI (reference sequence). Trimming took off 5 bases at V and 3 bases at J, with 11 bases between the two ends. CDR3 sequence: CASSPDRNYNEQFF. In nucleotides, the CDR3 is TGTGCCAGCAGTCCGGACAGAAACTACAATGAGCAGTTCTTC.

J is TRBJ2-5 and V is TRBV7-6; D unclear. Trimming cost V 2 bases and J 2 bases, with 6 bases left between them. Germline CDR1 SGHVS, CDR2 FNYEAQ. The CDR3 covers 13 residues. The CDR3 DNA follows: TGTGCCAGCAGCTTAAATCAACAAGAGACCCAGTACTTC. Translating it yields CASSLNQQETQYF.

The rearrangement links TRBV4-1 to TRBJ2-1, with D possibly being TRBD1 (6 bases). Germline V lookup: CDR1 MGHRA, CDR2 YSYEKL. V was clipped by 0 bases and J by 12 bases, with 15 bases between them. The CDR3 covers 14 residues. In nucleotides, the CDR3 is TGCGCCAGCAGCCAAGAGGGCCAGGGGCGCCTGCAGTTCTTC. Translated, it gives CASSQEGQGRLQFF.

This rearrangement joins TRBV28 to TRBJ1-2; D gene ambiguous. Germline assignment: CDR1 MDHEN and CDR2 SYDVKM. The V end was cut by 5 bases, the J end by 0 bases, with 4 bases between. There are 12 residues in the CDR3. The DNA for the CDR3 is TGTGCCAGCAGTGTCTCTAACTATGGCTACACCTTC. Encoded protein: CASSVSNYGYTF.

This clone was counted once. The V call is TRBV28, the J call TRBJ2-7, with 7 nucleotides matching TRBD1. The germline V gene has CDR1 MDHEN and CDR2 SYDVKM. The CDR3 is 14 amino acids. The V segment lost 8 bases and the J segment 1 base; nucleotides outside the gene matches: 8. CDR3 coding DNA: TGTGCCAGCGGATCCCCAGGGGGTTCCTACGAGCAGTACTTC. It encodes CASGSPGGSYEQYF.